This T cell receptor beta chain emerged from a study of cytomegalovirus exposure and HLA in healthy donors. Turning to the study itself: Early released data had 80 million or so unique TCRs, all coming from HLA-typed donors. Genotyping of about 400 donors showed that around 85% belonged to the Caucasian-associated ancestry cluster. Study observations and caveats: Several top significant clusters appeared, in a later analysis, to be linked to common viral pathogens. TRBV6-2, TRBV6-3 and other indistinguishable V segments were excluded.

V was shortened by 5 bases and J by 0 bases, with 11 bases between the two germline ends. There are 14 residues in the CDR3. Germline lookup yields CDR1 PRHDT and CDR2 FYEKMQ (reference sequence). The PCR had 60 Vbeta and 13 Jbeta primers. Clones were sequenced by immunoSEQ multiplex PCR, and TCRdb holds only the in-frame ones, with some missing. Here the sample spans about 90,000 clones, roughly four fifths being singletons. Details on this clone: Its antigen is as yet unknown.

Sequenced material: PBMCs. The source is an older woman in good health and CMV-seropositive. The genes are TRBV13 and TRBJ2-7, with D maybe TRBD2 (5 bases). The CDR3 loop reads CASSPTEGSYEQYF. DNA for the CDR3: TGTGCCAGCAGCCCGACTGAGGGCTCCTACGAGCAGTACTTC.